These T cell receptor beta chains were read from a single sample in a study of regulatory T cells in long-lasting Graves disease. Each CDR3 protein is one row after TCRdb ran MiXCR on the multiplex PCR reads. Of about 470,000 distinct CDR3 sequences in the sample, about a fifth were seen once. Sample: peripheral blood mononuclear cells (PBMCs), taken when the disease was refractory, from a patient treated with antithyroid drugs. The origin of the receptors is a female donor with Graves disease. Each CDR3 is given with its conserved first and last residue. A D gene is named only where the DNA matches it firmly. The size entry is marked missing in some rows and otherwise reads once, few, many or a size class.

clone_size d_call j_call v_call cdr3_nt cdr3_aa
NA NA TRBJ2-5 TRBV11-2 TGTGCCAGCAGCTTAGGAGCAGGGGTCCAAGAGACCCAGTACTTC CASSLGAGVQETQYF
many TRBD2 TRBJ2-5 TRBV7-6 TGTGCCAGCAGCATCAACGGGGGGATAGAGGAGACCCAGTACTTC CASSINGGIEETQYF
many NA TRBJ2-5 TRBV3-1 TGTGCCAGCAGCCAAGGCAGACAAGTGCGGCGTGAGACCCAGTACTTC CASSQGRQVRRETQYF
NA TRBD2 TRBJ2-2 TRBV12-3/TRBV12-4 TGTGCCAGCAGTTTAGGGATACGAGGGCTAGCGGGCGGGATGGGGACCGGGGAGCTGTTTTTT CASSLGIRGLAGGMGTGELFF
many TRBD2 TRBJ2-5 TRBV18 TGTGCCAGCTCACCTAGCGGGAGGATGGAGACCCAGTACTTC CASSPSGRMETQYF
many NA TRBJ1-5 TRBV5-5 TGTGCCAGCAGCTTGATCCCAGTCCTCAATCAGCCCCAGCATTTT CASSLIPVLNQPQHF
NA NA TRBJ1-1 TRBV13 TGTGCCAGCAGCTTTGGGACGGATGCTCTGAACACTGAAGCTTTCTTT CASSFGTDALNTEAFF
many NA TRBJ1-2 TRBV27 TGTGCCAGCAGTTTAAGAGGGGACATCTATGGCTACACCTTC CASSLRGDIYGYTF
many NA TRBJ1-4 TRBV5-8 TGTGCCAGCAGCTTTGGGGGGGCAACTAATGAAAAACTGTTTTTT CASSFGGATNEKLFF
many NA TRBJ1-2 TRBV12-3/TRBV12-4 TGTGCCAGCAGTCAGCGGGACGGTTGGAACTATGGCTACACCTTC CASSQRDGWNYGYTF
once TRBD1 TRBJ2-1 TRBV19 TGTGCCAGCAATCCGGGACAGGGGGCTAATGAGCAGTTCTTC CASNPGQGANEQFF
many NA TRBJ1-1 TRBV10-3 TGTGCCATCGGGCCACAGATGAACACTGAAGCTTTCTTT CAIGPQMNTEAFF
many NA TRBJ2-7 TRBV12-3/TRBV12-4 TGTGCCAGCAAAGGGGGCTCCTACGAGCAGTACTTC CASKGGSYEQYF
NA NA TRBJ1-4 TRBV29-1 TGCAGCGTTGGGGGTGGTGATGAAAAACTGTTTTTT CSVGGGDEKLFF
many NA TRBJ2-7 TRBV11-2 TGTGCCAGCAGCCAAGGGGGGGTAGGGGTCTACGAGCAGTACTTC CASSQGGVGVYEQYF
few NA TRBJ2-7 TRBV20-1 TGCAGTGCTAGAGATCCCGCAGGGGAGATCGAGCAGTACTTC CSARDPAGEIEQYF
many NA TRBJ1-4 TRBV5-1 TGCGCCAGCAGCTTGATGGGCAACAGGGAAGGGGAAAAACTGTTTTTT CASSLMGNREGEKLFF
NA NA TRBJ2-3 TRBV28 TGTGCCAGCAGTCCCCGGACCGTTCGATTCACAGATACGCAGTATTTT CASSPRTVRFTDTQYF
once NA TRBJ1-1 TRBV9 TGTGCCAGCAGCGTAGTAGGGGGACCGTGGACTGAATCTTTCTTT CASSVVGGPWTESFF
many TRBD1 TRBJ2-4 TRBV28 TGTGCCAGCAGTCGACAGGGGGTAGCCAAAAACATTCAGTACTTC CASSRQGVAKNIQYF
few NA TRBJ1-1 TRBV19 TGTGCCAGTAGTATAACGGCAGAGGGAGGTACCACTGAAGCTTTCTTT CASSITAEGGTTEAFF
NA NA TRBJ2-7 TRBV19 TGTGCCAGTAGTATATGGGCGGGCACCTACGAGCAGTACTTC CASSIWAGTYEQYF
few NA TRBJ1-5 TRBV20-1 TGCAGTGCTAGAGATAACAACAATCAGCCCCAGCATTTT CSARDNNNQPQHF
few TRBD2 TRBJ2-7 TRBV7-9 TGTGCCAGCAGCTTAGGTCTAGCGGGAAGGATGCAAGGCGAGCAGTACTTC CASSLGLAGRMQGEQYF
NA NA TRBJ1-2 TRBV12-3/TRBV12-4 TGTGCCAGCAGTTTAGCTTTGACAGCTGGCACCTTC CASSLALTAGTF
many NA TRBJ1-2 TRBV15 TGTGCCACCAGCAGAGATGGATGGGGGACAACCGAAGGGGACTATGGCTACACCTTC CATSRDGWGTTEGDYGYTF
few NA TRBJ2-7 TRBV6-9 TGTGCCAGCAGTTCTAGCCACTACGAGCAGTACTTC CASSSSHYEQYF
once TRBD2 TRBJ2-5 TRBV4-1 TGCGCCAGCAGCCAAGGGCTAGCGGGGAGGTCTAAGACCCAGTACTTC CASSQGLAGRSKTQYF
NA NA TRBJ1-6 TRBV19 TGTGCCAGTAGTATAGCGGGACCGGCGGGCAATTCACCCCTCCACTTT CASSIAGPAGNSPLHF
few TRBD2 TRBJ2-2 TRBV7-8 TGTGCCAGCAGCTTACCTTCTAGCGGGGGGGCCGTAAGGACCGGGGAGCTGTTTTTT CASSLPSSGGAVRTGELFF
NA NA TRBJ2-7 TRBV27 TGTGCCAGCAGTTTACGCGGGTTCCTCAGCTCCTACGAGCAGTACTTC CASSLRGFLSSYEQYF
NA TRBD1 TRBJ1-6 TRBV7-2 TGTGCCAGCAGCTTAGTTAGGACAGGGGAGGTGCCTTCACCCCTCCACTTT CASSLVRTGEVPSPLHF
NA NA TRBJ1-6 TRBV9 TGTGCCAGCAGCGTGTTCTCTACCTATAATTCACCCCTCCACTTT CASSVFSTYNSPLHF
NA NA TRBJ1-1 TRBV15 TGTGCCACCAGCACCCGACTCCCGGAGGTTTTCTTT CATSTRLPEVFF
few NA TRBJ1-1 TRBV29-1 TGCAGCGCCGAGTCTTACGGGGGGCAGGTAACTTTCTTT CSAESYGGQVTFF
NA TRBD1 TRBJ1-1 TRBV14 TGTGCCAGCAGCCAGAGGGACAGTGAAGCTTTCTTT CASSQRDSEAFF
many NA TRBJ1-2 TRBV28 TGTGCCAGCAGTTCCGTCGACAGATATGGCTACACCTTC CASSSVDRYGYTF
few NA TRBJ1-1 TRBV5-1 TGCGCCAGCAGCGTGGAACTAGACACTGAAGCTTTCTTT CASSVELDTEAFF
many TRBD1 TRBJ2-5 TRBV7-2 TGTGCCAGCAGCCTCGACAGGGGGACAGAGACCCAGTACTTC CASSLDRGTETQYF
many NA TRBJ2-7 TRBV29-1 TGCAGCGTTGAAAGGTTAGGCGGCGAGCAGTACTTC CSVERLGGEQYF
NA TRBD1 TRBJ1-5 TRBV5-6 TGTGCCAGCAGCTTCTCCAGGACAGGGGTTCGGCAGCCCCAGCATTTT CASSFSRTGVRQPQHF
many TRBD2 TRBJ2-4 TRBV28 TGTGCCAGCAGTTCAGCGGGACTAGCCAAAAACATTCAGTACTTC CASSSAGLAKNIQYF
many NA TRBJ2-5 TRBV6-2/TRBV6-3 TGTGCCAGCAGTTACCCGAGCCGTACAGGACAGGAGACCCAGTACTTC CASSYPSRTGQETQYF
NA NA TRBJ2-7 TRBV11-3 TGCGCCAGCAGCCAAGGGCCGGCCGGCCACAGCTCCTACGAGCAGTACTTC CASSQGPAGHSSYEQYF
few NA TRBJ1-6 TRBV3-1 TGTGCCAGCAGCCAAGAATCAGCTCATTCACCCCTCCACTTT CASSQESAHSPLHF
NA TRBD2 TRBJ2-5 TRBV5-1 TGCGCCAGCAGCGAGCTAGCGGGATTTGGAGAGACCCAGTACTTC CASSELAGFGETQYF
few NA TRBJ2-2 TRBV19 TGTGCCAGTAGTATAGCCGGAGGAGGGGAGCTGTTTTTT CASSIAGGGELFF
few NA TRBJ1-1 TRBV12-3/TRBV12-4 TGTGCCAGCAGTCCCCATATGAACACTGAAGCTTTCTTT CASSPHMNTEAFF
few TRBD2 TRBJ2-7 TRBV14 TGTGCCAGCAGCCAATTGTGGACGGGAGGCTCGAAGGACGAGCAGTACTTC CASSQLWTGGSKDEQYF
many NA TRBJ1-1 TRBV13 TGTGCCAGCAGCTTCCTCGACAGGACTGAAGCTTTCTTT CASSFLDRTEAFF
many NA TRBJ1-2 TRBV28 TGTGCCAGCAGTTTATGGGACTTAGCTTTCGGCTACACCTTC CASSLWDLAFGYTF
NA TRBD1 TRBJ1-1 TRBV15 TGTGCCACCAGCCCTCTTCCGGGACAGGGGTGGAACACTGAAGCTTTCTTT CATSPLPGQGWNTEAFF
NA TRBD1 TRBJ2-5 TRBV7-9 TGCGCCAGCAGCCAAGATCCAAGACAGGGGGCCCAAGAGACCCAGTACTTC CASSQDPRQGAQETQYF
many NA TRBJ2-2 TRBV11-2 TGTGCCAGCAGCTTAGGGCCGGGGAACACCGGGGAGCTGTTTTTT CASSLGPGNTGELFF
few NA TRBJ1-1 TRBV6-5 TGTGCCAGCAGTTACTCCCCCTCGGGAAACACTGAAGCTTTCTTT CASSYSPSGNTEAFF